The TCR beta chain described here comes from a study of blood T cell repertoires in COVID-19. Study background: There were acute and convalescent COVID-19 samples, and they came from the United States, Italy and Spain. Nucleic acid was either cDNA or gDNA, and it came from T cells, B-cell-depleted T cells, or PBMCs.

With 5 bases removed from V and 4 bases from J, the gap between germline ends came to 12 bases. CDR3 length: 14 residues. Germline CDR1 is SGHAT and CDR2 is FQNNGV. Clones were sequenced by immunoSEQ multiplex PCR, and TCRdb holds only the in-frame ones, with some missing. The table lists roughly 360,000 clones, around nine tenths of them singletons, with 0.95% to 1% in the top ten. Sequenced: PBMCs or T cells enriched from blood (not recorded which). This sequence originates from a woman aged 25 to 39 with acute COVID-19. The rearrangement links TRBV11-2 to TRBJ2-1, with a possible D match to TRBD1 (5 bases). CDR3 in amino acids: CASSATAGYNEQFF. The DNA for the CDR3 is TGTGCCAGCAGCGCGACGGCAGGGTACAATGAGCAGTTCTTC. The full variable domain, rest sourced from reference TRBV11-2 and TRBJ2-1, is EAGVAQSPRYKIIEKRQSVAFWCNPISGHATLYWYQQILGQGPKLLIQFQNNGVVDDSQLPKDRFSAERLKGVDSTLKIQPAKLEDSAVYLCASSATAGYNEQFFGPGTRLTVL.